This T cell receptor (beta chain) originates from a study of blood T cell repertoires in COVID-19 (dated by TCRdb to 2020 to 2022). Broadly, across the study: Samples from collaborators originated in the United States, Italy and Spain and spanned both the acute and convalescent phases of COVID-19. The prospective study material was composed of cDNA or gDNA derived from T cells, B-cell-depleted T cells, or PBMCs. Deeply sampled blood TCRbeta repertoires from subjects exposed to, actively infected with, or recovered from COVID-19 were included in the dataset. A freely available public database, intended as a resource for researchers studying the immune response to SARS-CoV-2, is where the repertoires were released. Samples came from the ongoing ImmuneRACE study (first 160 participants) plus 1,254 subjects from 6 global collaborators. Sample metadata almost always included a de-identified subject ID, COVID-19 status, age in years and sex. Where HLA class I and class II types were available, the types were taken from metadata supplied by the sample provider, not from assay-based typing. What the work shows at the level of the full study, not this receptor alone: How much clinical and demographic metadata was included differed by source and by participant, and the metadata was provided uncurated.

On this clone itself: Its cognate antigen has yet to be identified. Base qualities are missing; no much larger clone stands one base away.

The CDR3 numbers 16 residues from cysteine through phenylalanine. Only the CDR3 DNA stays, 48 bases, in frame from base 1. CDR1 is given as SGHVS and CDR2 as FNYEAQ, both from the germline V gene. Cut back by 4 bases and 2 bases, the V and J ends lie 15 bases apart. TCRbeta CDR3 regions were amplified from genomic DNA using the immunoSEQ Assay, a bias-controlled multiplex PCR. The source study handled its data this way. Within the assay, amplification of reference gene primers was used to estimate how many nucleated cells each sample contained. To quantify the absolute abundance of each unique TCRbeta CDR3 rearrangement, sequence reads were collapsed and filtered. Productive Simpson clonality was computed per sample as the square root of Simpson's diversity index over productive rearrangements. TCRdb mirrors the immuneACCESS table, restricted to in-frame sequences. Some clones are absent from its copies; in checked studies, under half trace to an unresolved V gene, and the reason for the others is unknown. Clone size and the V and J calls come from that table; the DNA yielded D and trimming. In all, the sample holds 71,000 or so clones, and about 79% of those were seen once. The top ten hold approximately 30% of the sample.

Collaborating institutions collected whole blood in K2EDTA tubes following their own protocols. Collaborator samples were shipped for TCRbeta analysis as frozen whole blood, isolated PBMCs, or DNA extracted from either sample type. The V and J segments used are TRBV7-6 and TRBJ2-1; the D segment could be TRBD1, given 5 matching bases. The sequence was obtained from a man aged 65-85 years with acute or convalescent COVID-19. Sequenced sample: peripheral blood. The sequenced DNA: TGTGCCAGCAGCTCAGGTCTGGGGCTAGCCTACAATGAGCAGTTCTTC. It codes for CASSSGLGLAYNEQFF.